This TCR beta chain was identified during a study of STAT5B mutations in CD4+ large granular lymphocyte leukemia. Profiling relied on immunoSEQ multiplex PCR, and the TCRdb table lists in-frame clones only, not all of them. The sample has tens of thousands of clones, around three quarters seen once; the top ten hold less than 5%. Germline CDR1 and CDR2: MNHNS and SASEGT. This CDR3 comprises 13 residues. V dropped 6 bases and J dropped 6; count of bases not matched to a gene: 5. General observations from the study: Patient CD4-sorted repertoires stayed more clonal than healthy ones after leukemic-clone removal. Main leukemic clonotypes were patient-specific, but approximately 27% appeared at low frequency elsewhere.

Notes on this clone: The antigen is undetermined.

The source of this sequence is a human donor in good health. The sequenced sample was CD4+ T cells from blood buffy coats. The rearrangement uses TRBV6-1 and TRBJ1-2; 9 bases map to TRBD1. CDR3 nucleotide sequence: TGTGCCAGCAGAACAGGGGGCTCTAATGGCTACACCTTC. Amino acid sequence: CASRTGGSNGYTF.